Each of the 30 T cell receptor beta chains below was sequenced from the same sample in a study of cytomegalovirus exposure and HLA in healthy donors. The data were produced by immunoSEQ multiplex PCR, yet TCRdb's version contains in-frame clones alone and is incomplete. There are approximately 270,000 clones in the sample; roughly 85% occur only once, and roughly 1% lies in the top ten. Sample: PBMCs. The receptors shown here come from a woman aged 18-29 years in good health and CMV-seronegative.

About this clone itself: At the DNA level, this CDR3 is encoded by other sequences in the same sample as well. The genes are TRBV5-1 and TRBJ2-7; 9 nucleotides line up with TRBD1. Germline-derived CDR1 and CDR2 are SGHRS and YFSETQ. This CDR3 has 14 residues. V dropped 0 bases and J dropped 2; count of bases not matched to a gene: 0. The CDR3 DNA follows: TGCGCCAGCAGCTTGGGGGACAGGGCCTACGAGCAGTACTTC. Its translation: CASSLGDRAYEQYF.

For this clone: One end of the junction does not line up with germline, which may come from a read error. The chain links TRBV11-2 to TRBJ2-1; TRBD2 aligns across 8 bases. The CDR3 spans 14 residues. Looked up from germline, CDR1 is SGHAT and CDR2 is FQNNGV. The CDR3 region has the DNA TGTGCCAGCCGGAGGACTGGCCCCGGGGGGGCGTGTATCTTC. Protein sequence: CASRRTGPGGACIF. The full variable domain, completed using reference TRBV11-2 and TRBJ2-1, is EAGVAQSPRYKIIEKRQSVAFWCNPISGHATLYWYQQILGQGPKLLIQFQNNGVVDDSQLPKDRFSAERLKGVDSTLKIQPAKLEDSAVYLCASRRTGPGGACIFGPGTRLTVL.

The chain employs TRBV18 and TRBJ2-7; 7 positions agree with TRBD1. The CDR3 extends over 14 amino acids. After removal of 3 bases from V and 8 bases from J, the junction contained 10 bases not matched to a gene. From germline, CDR1 is KGHSH and CDR2 LQKENI. The CDR3 region has the DNA TGTGCCAGCTCACCCAGACAGGGCTGGCCGCAGCAGTACTTC. It specifies CASSPRQGWPQQYF. Looking up the rest from reference TRBV18 and TRBJ2-7 gives the full variable domain: NAGVMQNPRHLVRRRGQEARLRCSPMKGHSHVYWYRQLPEEGLKFMVYLQKENIIDESGMPKERFSAEFPKEGPSILRIQQVVRGDSAAYFCASSPRQGWPQQYFGPGTRLTVT.

The chain uses TRBV5-1 and TRBJ1-2; 7 bases align to TRBD1. This CDR3 has 13 amino acids. V dropped 2 bases and J dropped 8; count of bases not matched to a gene: 6. CDR1 is SGHRS and CDR2 is YFSETQ in the germline V gene. DNA for the CDR3: TGCGCCAGCAGCTTAACAGGGGATACGGGCTACACCTTC. Translated: CASSLTGDTGYTF.

CDR3 loop: CASSLGGDRGSNQPQHF. The CDR3 DNA is TGTGCCAGCAGCTTAGGAGGGGACAGGGGAAGCAATCAGCCCCAGCATTTT. The chain uses TRBV7-9 and TRBJ1-5, with 10 bases aligning to TRBD1. After removal of 1 base from V and 1 base from J, the junction contained 4 bases not matched to a gene. The V gene's germline CDR1 is SEHNR and CDR2 FQNEAQ (reference sequence). CDR3 size: 17 residues.

This clone was detected only once. The rearrangement links TRBV7-9 to TRBJ1-3; 8 bases are a match to TRBD1. Germline values: CDR1 SEHNR, CDR2 FQNEAQ (reference sequence). The CDR3 covers 16 residues. Trimming cost V 2 bases and J 2 bases; bases outside gene matches: 5. The CDR3 DNA sequence: TGTGCCAGCAGCTTATTTTCGACAGGGGCTGGAAACACCATATATTTT. Its protein is CASSLFSTGAGNTIYF. Full variable domain (outside the CDR3, taken from reference TRBV7-9 and TRBJ1-3): DTGVSQNPRHKITKRGQNVTFRCDPISEHNRLYWYRQTLGQGPEFLTYFQNEAQLEKSRLLSDRFSAERPKGSFSTLEIQRTEQGDSAMYLCASSLFSTGAGNTIYFGEGSWLTVV.

This chain uses TRBV10-3 with TRBJ2-1; no firm D call. The CDR3 extends over 11 amino acids. Per the germline V gene, CDR1 is ENHRY and CDR2 is SYGVKD. Trimming shortened V by 6 bases and J by 5 bases, and 5 bases separated the two germline ends. DNA of the CDR3: TGTGCCATCAGCGGTCACAATGAGCAGTTCTTC. Encoded protein: CAISGHNEQFF.

The V and J genes are TRBV5-1 and TRBJ1-1, with a tentative D call TRBD1 (6 bases). V lost 1 base to trimming and J lost 1 base, with 11 bases between them. The CDR3 contains 15 residues. Looked up from germline, CDR1 is SGHRS and CDR2 is YFSETQ. The CDR3 sequence is CASSLRTGQNTEAFF. CDR3 nucleotides: TGCGCCAGCAGCTTGCGCACGGGACAGAACACTGAAGCTTTCTTT. The variable domain in full, with the rest retrieved from reference TRBV5-1 and TRBJ1-1, is KAGVTQTPRYLIKTRGQQVTLSCSPISGHRSVSWYQQTPGQGLQFLFEYFSETQRNKGNFPGRFSGRQFSNSRSEMNVSTLELGDSALYLCASSLRTGQNTEAFFGQGTRLTVV.

The CDR3 DNA sequence: TGTGCCAGCAGTTTATGGCAGGGCCGCGAAAAACTGTTTTTT. It encodes CASSLWQGREKLFF. This sequence joins TRBV27 and TRBJ1-4, with a weak D call TRBD1 (5 bases). Germline CDR1 is MNHEY and CDR2 is SMNVEV (reference sequence). Trimming took off 1 base at V and 8 bases at J, with 11 bases between the two ends. CDR3 length: 14 amino acids.

The chain carries TRBV11-3 and TRBJ1-2, with 12 positions matching TRBD1. The CDR3 sequence is 14 residues long. V shed 3 bases, J shed 6 bases, and the junction held 2 bases outside the gene matches. Germline assignment: CDR1 SGHNT and CDR2 YENEEA. CDR3 coding DNA: TGTGCCAGCAGCTTCGGGACAGGGGGCGATGGCTACACCTTC. Translating it yields CASSFGTGGDGYTF.

This clone was seen a handful of times. This chain connects TRBV19 to TRBJ1-1, with no clear D. In germline, CDR1 is LNHDA, CDR2 SQIVND (reference sequence). V gave up 7 bases and J gave up 1 base, with 16 bases separating them. The CDR3 spans 15 residues. CDR3 nucleotides: TGTGCCAGTACCCCCCGGCACGCTAGGAACACTGAAGCTTTCTTT. It encodes CASTPRHARNTEAFF. Using reference TRBV19 and TRBJ1-1 for the parts outside the CDR3, the full variable domain is DGGITQSPKYLFRKEGQNVTLSCEQNLNHDAMYWYRQDPGQGLRLIYYSQIVNDFQKGDIAEGYSVSREKKESFPLTVTSAQKNPTAFYLCASTPRHARNTEAFFGQGTRLTVV.

This clone was found a few times. CDR3 nucleotide sequence: TGTGCCAGCAGTGAGAACAAGTTCTATGGCTACACCTTC. Its translation: CASSENKFYGYTF. The chain recombines TRBV6-4 with TRBJ1-2; unclear D gene. CDR3 size: 13 residues. Germline loops: CDR1 MRHNA, CDR2 SNTAGT. Between the trimmed V and J ends, which lost 3 bases and 4 bases, there was a span of 9 bases.

The chain uses TRBV19 and TRBJ2-1, with 9 bases fitting TRBD2. This CDR3 region has 19 residues. Germline V gene lookup returns CDR1 LNHDA and CDR2 SQIVND (reference sequence). After removal of 1 base from V and 8 bases from J, the junction contained 18 bases not matched to a gene. In DNA form, the CDR3 reads TGTGCCAGTAGTATAGCAAGGCTAGCGGGACCCTCCATCGGCCATGAGCAGTTCTTC. It encodes CASSIARLAGPSIGHEQFF.

This clone occurred once. The chain employs TRBV5-1 and TRBJ2-5; 9 bases are shared with TRBD2. Germline V gene lookup returns CDR1 SGHRS and CDR2 YFSETQ. J lost 0 bases, V lost 6 bases, and 3 bases had no gene match. This CDR3 region has 14 residues. This CDR3 is CASKGLADQETQYF. The CDR3 nucleotides are TGCGCCAGCAAGGGACTAGCTGACCAAGAGACCCAGTACTTC.

This sequence joins TRBV27 and TRBJ2-7; 9 bases match TRBD1. This CDR3 has 19 amino acids. CDR1 and CDR2 (germline): MNHEY, SMNVEV (reference sequence). The junction had 23 bases not matched to a gene; V was cut back by 6 bases and J by 5 bases. The CDR3, as DNA: TGTGCCAGCAGCTATGGAGCCGTTCCAGCCGGGACAGGGACTAACGAGCAGTACTTC. This codes for CASSYGAVPAGTGTNEQYF.

The chain uses TRBV6-5 and TRBJ2-1; TRBD2 matches 7 bases. Germline V gene sequence: CDR1 MNHEY, CDR2 SVGAGI. V was pared by 0 bases and J by 8 bases, with 7 bases of the junction left unmatched. This CDR3 region has 15 residues. CDR3 in DNA: TGTGCCAGCAGTTACTCTCTGGGGGGGATCCATGAGCAGTTCTTC. Translating it yields CASSYSLGGIHEQFF.

The chain has TRBV19 and TRBJ1-4, with 11 bases lining up with TRBD1. V shed 4 bases and J 7 bases; nucleotides not matched to a gene: 11. Per the germline V gene, CDR1 is LNHDA and CDR2 is SQIVND (reference sequence). The length of the CDR3 is 17 residues. CDR3 amino acids: CASSTPGQGVTSEKLFF. In DNA, the CDR3 is TGTGCCAGTAGTACTCCGGGACAGGGGGTTACGAGTGAAAAACTGTTTTTT.

This clone occurred once. The chain uses TRBV6-5 and TRBJ2-7, with D possibly TRBD2 on 6 matching bases. Trimming left V 7 bases short and J 0 bases short, with 10 bases between. Per germline, CDR1 MNHEY and CDR2 SVGAGI. CDR3 length: 13 residues. CDR3 coding DNA: TGTGCCAGCACCGGGACTTTCTCCTACGAGCAGTACTTC. It specifies CASTGTFSYEQYF.

In this sample, this clone turned up a few times. The chain couples TRBV9 to TRBJ1-2; no firm D call. The germline gives CDR1 SGDLS, CDR2 YYNGEE. Between the trimmed V and J ends, which lost 0 bases and 1 base, there was a span of 10 bases. CDR3 size: 15 residues. CDR3 coding DNA: TGTGCCAGCAGCGTAGGTGGAGAGATTAACTATGGCTACACCTTC. Translating gives CASSVGGEINYGYTF.

This sequence joins TRBV27 and TRBJ2-7; 13 bases map to TRBD2. Trimming cost V 2 bases and J 3 bases; bases outside gene matches: 7. This CDR3 spans 17 amino acids. In germline, CDR1 is MNHEY, CDR2 SMNVEV (reference sequence). The CDR3 DNA reads TGTGCCAGCAGTTTAAAAACGGGGACTAGCGGGAACTACGAGCAGTACTTC. This sequence encodes CASSLKTGTSGNYEQYF.

The chain employs TRBV29-1 and TRBJ2-5, with 7 bases lining up with TRBD1. This CDR3 contains 16 residues. Looked up from germline, CDR1 is SQVTM and CDR2 is ANQGSEA. V shed 6 bases and J 3 bases; nucleotides not matched to a gene: 16. The CDR3 DNA reads TGCAGCGTCTACCTAGGGGCACAGGGGTTGGAAGAGACCCAGTACTTC. This translates into CSVYLGAQGLEETQYF. The variable domain in full, completed from reference TRBV29-1 and TRBJ2-5, reads SAVISQKPSRDICQRGTSLTIQCQVDSQVTMMFWYRQQPGQSLTLIATANQGSEATYESGFVIDKFPISRPNLTFSTLTVSNMSPEDSSIYLCSVYLGAQGLEETQYFGPGTRLLVL.

V gene TRBV7-9 combines with J gene TRBJ2-1; 8 nucleotides agree with TRBD2. Germline V CDR1 and CDR2: SEHNR, FQNEAQ (reference sequence). With 3 bases clipped from V and 4 bases from J, the junction kept 8 bases outside the gene matches. The CDR3 spans 16 residues. The CDR3 region is CASSFGSGGEYNEQFF. CDR3 bases: TGTGCCAGCAGCTTCGGGAGCGGGGGAGAATACAATGAGCAGTTCTTC.

The chain combines TRBV27 with TRBJ2-1, with 8 bases matching TRBD2. This CDR3 has 13 amino acids. Germline V lookup: CDR1 MNHEY, CDR2 SMNVEV (reference sequence). J gave up 2 bases and V 11 bases, and 5 bases lay outside the gene matches. CDR3 sequence reads: CACRGGAYNEQFF. The CDR3 DNA reads TGTGCCTGTCGGGGGGGGGCCTACAATGAGCAGTTCTTC.

J is TRBJ2-1 and V is TRBV28, with D tentatively TRBD1 (5 bases). Trimming stripped 7 bases from V and 5 bases from J, with 12 bases between. The germline V gene has CDR1 MDHEN and CDR2 SYDVKM. CDR3 length equals 13 residues. The CDR3 reads CASIAGLDNEQFF. The CDR3 DNA sequence: TGTGCCAGCATCGCAGGGTTGGACAATGAGCAGTTCTTC. The variable domain in full, completed from reference TRBV28 and TRBJ2-1, reads DVKVTQSSRYLVKRTGEKVFLECVQDMDHENMFWYRQDPGLGLRLIYFSYDVKMKEKGDIPEGYSVSREKKERFSLILESASTNQTSMYLCASIAGLDNEQFFGPGTRLTVL.

The V call is TRBV14, the J call TRBJ2-5, with a tentative D call TRBD2 (7 bases). V lost 6 bases to trimming and J lost 7 bases, with 18 bases between them. Germline CDR1 SGHDN, CDR2 FVKESK. This CDR3 comprises 14 residues. CDR3 nucleotide sequence: TGTGCCAGCAGTGGAGTCGCGGGGGCGGGGACCCAGTACTTC. This encodes CASSGVAGAGTQYF.

This sequence joins TRBV30 and TRBJ1-4, with 8 bases matching TRBD1. V was clipped by 3 bases and J by 7 bases; unmatched bases: 13. Per the germline V gene, CDR1 is GTSNPN and CDR2 is SVGIG (reference sequence). This CDR3 region has 16 residues. CDR3 in amino acids: CAWRDIPGGEVEKLFF. The CDR3 nucleotides are TGTGCCTGGAGAGATATTCCAGGGGGCGAAGTTGAAAAACTGTTTTTT.

The V call is TRBV4-3, the J call TRBJ2-3; 12 bases line up with TRBD2. Germline CDR1 is LGHNA and CDR2 is YSLEER. The CDR3 covers 18 residues. J was trimmed by 5 bases and V by 0 bases; bases with no gene match: 9. The DNA of the CDR3 is TGCGCCAGCAGCCAAGAGACCCCGGGACTAGCGGGCGGAGATACGCAGTATTTT. The encoded protein is CASSQETPGLAGGDTQYF.

The chain links TRBV7-6 to TRBJ1-3; D gene ambiguous. The CDR3 length is 15 residues. Germline-derived CDR1 and CDR2 are SGHVS and FNYEAQ. V lost 1 base and J lost 3, with 10 bases in between. The CDR3 DNA is TGTGCCAGCAGCTTAGGGGCCAGCTTTGGAAACACCATATATTTT. As protein: CASSLGASFGNTIYF.

The chain employs TRBV9 and TRBJ2-5; D might be TRBD1 (7 bases). V was pared by 6 bases and J by 1 base, with 16 bases between. The CDR3 spans 15 residues. CDR1 and CDR2 from the germline V gene are SGDLS and YYNGEE. CDR3 nucleotides: TGTGCCAGCAACGAACAGGGGCGGGGCCAAGAGACCCAGTACTTC. Protein sequence: CASNEQGRGQETQYF.

The chain has TRBV28 and TRBJ2-1, with D perhaps matching TRBD2 (7 bases). The V end was cut by 10 bases, the J end by 5 bases, with 21 bases between. The CDR3 has 15 residues. CDR1 is MDHEN and CDR2 is SYDVKM in the germline V gene. CDR3 in DNA: TGTGCCACCCGGCTTATGTCGGGGGGCCACAATGAGCAGTTCTTC. Its protein product is CATRLMSGGHNEQFF.